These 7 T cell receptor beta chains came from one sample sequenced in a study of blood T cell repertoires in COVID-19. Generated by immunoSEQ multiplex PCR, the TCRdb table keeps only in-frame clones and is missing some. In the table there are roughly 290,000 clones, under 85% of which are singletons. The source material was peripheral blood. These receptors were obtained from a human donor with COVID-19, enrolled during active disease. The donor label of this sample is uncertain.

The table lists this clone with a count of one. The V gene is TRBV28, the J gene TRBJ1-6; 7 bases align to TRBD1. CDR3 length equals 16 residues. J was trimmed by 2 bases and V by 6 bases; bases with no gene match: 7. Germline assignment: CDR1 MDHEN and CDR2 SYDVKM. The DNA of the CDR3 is TGTGCCAGCAGGGGACAGCCCAGTCCCTATAATTCACCCCTCCACTTT. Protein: CASRGQPSPYNSPLHF.

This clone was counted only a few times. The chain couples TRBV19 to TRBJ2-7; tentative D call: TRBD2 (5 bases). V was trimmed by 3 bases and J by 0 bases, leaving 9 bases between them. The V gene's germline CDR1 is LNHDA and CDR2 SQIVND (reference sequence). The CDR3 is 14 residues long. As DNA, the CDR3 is TGTGCCAGTAGTATTATAGAGGGCTCCTACGAGCAGTACTTC. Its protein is CASSIIEGSYEQYF.

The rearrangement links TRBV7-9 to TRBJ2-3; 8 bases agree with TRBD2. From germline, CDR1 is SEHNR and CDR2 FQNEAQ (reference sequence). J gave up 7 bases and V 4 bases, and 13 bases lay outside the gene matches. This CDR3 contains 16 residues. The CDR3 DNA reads TGTGCCAGCAGCTCCACTAGCGGCCCTGCGGGCAATACGCAGTATTTT. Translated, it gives CASSSTSGPAGNTQYF. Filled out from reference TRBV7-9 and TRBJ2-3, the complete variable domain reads DTGVSQNPRHKITKRGQNVTFRCDPISEHNRLYWYRQTLGQGPEFLTYFQNEAQLEKSRLLSDRFSAERPKGSFSTLEIQRTEQGDSAMYLCASSSTSGPAGNTQYFGPGTRLTVL.

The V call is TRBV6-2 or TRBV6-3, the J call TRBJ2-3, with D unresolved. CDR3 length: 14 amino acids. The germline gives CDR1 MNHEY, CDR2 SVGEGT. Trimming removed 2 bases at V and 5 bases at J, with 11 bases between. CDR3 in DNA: TGTGCCAGCAGTTACGGGCAGGTTGGAGATACGCAGTATTTT. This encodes CASSYGQVGDTQYF.

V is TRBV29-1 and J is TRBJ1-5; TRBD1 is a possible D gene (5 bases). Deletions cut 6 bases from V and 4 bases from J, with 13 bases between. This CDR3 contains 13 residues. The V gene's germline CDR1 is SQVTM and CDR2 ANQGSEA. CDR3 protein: CSVGGRGNQPQHF. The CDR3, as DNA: TGCAGCGTGGGAGGGAGGGGTAATCAGCCCCAGCATTTT. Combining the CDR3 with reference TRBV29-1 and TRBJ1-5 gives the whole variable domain SAVISQKPSRDICQRGTSLTIQCQVDSQVTMMFWYRQQPGQSLTLIATANQGSEATYESGFVIDKFPISRPNLTFSTLTVSNMSPEDSSIYLCSVGGRGNQPQHFGDGTRLSIL.

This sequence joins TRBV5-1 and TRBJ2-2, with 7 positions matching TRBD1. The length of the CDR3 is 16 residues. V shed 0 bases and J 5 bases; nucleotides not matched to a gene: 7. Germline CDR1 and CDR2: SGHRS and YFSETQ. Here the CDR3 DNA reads TGCGCCAGCAGCTTGGGGGGACAGAGAGGGACCGGGGAGCTGTTTTTT. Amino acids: CASSLGGQRGTGELFF.

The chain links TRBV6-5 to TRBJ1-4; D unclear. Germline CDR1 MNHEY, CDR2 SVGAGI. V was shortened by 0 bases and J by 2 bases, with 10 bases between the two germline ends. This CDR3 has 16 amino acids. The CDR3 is CASSYSARRTNEKLFF. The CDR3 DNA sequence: TGTGCCAGCAGTTACTCTGCTAGGAGGACTAATGAAAAACTGTTTTTT.